This T cell receptor beta chain was captured by sequencing in a study of CD8 T cells in ankylosing spondylitis. Study-wide results and limits: For ankylosing spondylitis blood, a TCR beta motif of 7 to 9 highly homologous variants appeared characteristic. Disease-linked clones proved CD8+ and comparatively uncommon in peripheral blood. Significantly higher representation of disease-linked clones was reported for matched ankylosing spondylitis synovial fluid.

Making use of molecular barcodes, quantitative 5'-RACE generated TCR beta libraries. From the 5' RACE reads, TCRdb called clonotypes with MiXCR, one entry per CDR3 protein. The table lists around 250,000 distinct CDR3 sequences, about 11% of them singletons, with approximately 6.6% in the top ten. The length of the CDR3 is 13 residues. CDR1 is LNHNV and CDR2 is YYDKDF in the germline V gene (reference sequence). V lost 6 bases, J lost 1 base, and 9 bases lay in between. This clonotype appeared many times. Its antigen is unidentified. The chain employs TRBV15 and TRBJ1-1; D unclear. Sequences were obtained from blood, either unsorted or a sorted T cell fraction (not recorded which). This TCR was recovered from a male donor with ankylosing spondylitis or in good health (not recorded which). The CDR3 spells CATSSQRNTEAFF. CDR3 bases: TGTGCCACCAGTAGCCAGAGGAACACTGAAGCTTTCTTT.